This passage covers 4 T cell receptor beta chains from one sample sequenced in a study of regulatory T cells in long-lasting Graves disease. Construction of the TCR beta libraries employed iRepertoire HTBI primers in conjunction with Arm-PCR of CDR3 regions. A single record per CDR3 protein comes from TCRdb applying MiXCR to the multiplex PCR reads. Counted here are roughly 300,000 distinct CDR3 sequences, 20% occurring once; the ten biggest clones make up approximately 31%. Time point denoted: persistent/refractory GD, antithyroid drugs over 5 years with positive TRAb. Extracted RNA from PBMCs served as the source of the TCR library. Source: peripheral blood mononuclear cells (PBMCs), taken when the disease was refractory, from a patient treated with antithyroid drugs. These receptor sequences come from a female donor with Graves disease.

This clonotype was picked up a small number of times. The chain is built from TRBV10-1 and TRBJ1-2, with D possibly being TRBD1 (5 bases). The CDR3 runs 14 residues. The germline gives CDR1 WNHNN, CDR2 SYGVQD (reference sequence). V dropped 3 bases and J dropped 1 base, with 9 bases sitting between them. CDR3 coding DNA: TGCGCCAGCAGTGAATCAGGGTTTAACTATGGCTACACCTTC. This translates into CASSESGFNYGYTF.

This clonotype was seen at least ten times. The chain links TRBV12-3 or TRBV12-4 to TRBJ1-5; no firm D call. The ends were cut back, 5 bases at V and 2 bases at J, with 10 bases in the middle. CDR3 length: 14 residues. The CDR3 DNA is TGTGCCAGCAGTACACTCCGTGGCAATCAGCCCCAGCATTTT. Translating it yields CASSTLRGNQPQHF.

This clonotype was seen a few times. The chain is built from TRBV7-2 and TRBJ1-2; 10 nucleotides line up with TRBD1. Germline CDR1 is SGHTA and CDR2 is FQGNSA. This CDR3 has 16 amino acids. With V trimmed by 5 bases and J by 3 bases, 9 bases remained unmatched. The CDR3 here is CASSQDRGRFDYGYTF. CDR3 DNA sequence: TGTGCCAGCAGCCAAGACAGGGGGCGATTCGACTATGGCTACACCTTC. Full variable domain (missing parts from reference TRBV7-2 and TRBJ1-2): GAGVSQSPSNKVTEKGKDVELRCDPISGHTALYWYRQSLGQGLEFLIYFQGNSAPDKSGLPSDRFSAERTGGSVSTLTIQRTQQEDSAVYLCASSQDRGRFDYGYTFGSGTRLTVV.

This clonotype was picked up a small number of times. The V call is TRBV12-5, the J call TRBJ2-2; no clear D. Germline CDR1 LGHNT, CDR2 FRNRAP. Trimming took 1 base from V and 2 from J, leaving 5 bases between them. The CDR3 is 14 residues long. In DNA form, the CDR3 reads TGTGCTAGTGGTTTGGGGGTAAACACCGGGGAGCTGTTTTTT. This codes for CASGLGVNTGELFF.